The 29 T cell receptor beta chains below all came from one sample that was sequenced in a study of identical twins. TCRdb recomputed calls from the 5' RACE reads with MiXCR, one row per CDR3 protein. The data show about 150,000 distinct CDR3 sequences, around 3.5% seen once. The sample consisted of memory T cells sorted from blood. These receptors all stem from a man aged 18 to 29 in good health.

This clonotype was picked up many times. J is TRBJ1-6 and V is TRBV7-8, with D unresolved. This CDR3 has 18 amino acids. V was cut by 0 bases and J by 0 bases, with 12 bases left in between. Germline V CDR1 and CDR2: SGHVS, FQNEAQ. CDR3 protein: CASSLALVRSSYNSPLHF. The DNA of the CDR3 is TGTGCCAGCAGCTTAGCACTCGTGCGAAGCTCCTATAATTCACCCCTCCACTTT. Looking up the rest from reference TRBV7-8 and TRBJ1-6 gives the full variable domain: GAGVSQSPRYKVAKRGQDVALRCDPISGHVSLFWYQQALGQGPEFLTYFQNEAQLDKSGLPSDRFFAERPEGSVSTLKIQRTQQEDSAVYLCASSLALVRSSYNSPLHFGNGTRLTVT.

This clonotype was detected ten times or more. The genes are TRBV7-2 and TRBJ1-4; no clear D. V was trimmed by 2 bases and J by 4 bases, leaving 5 bases between them. CDR1 is SGHTA and CDR2 is FQGNSA in the germline V gene. The CDR3 is 13 residues long. The CDR3: CASSLSFNEKLFF. CDR3 sequence (DNA): TGTGCCAGCAGCTTATCCTTTAATGAAAAACTGTTTTTT.

This clonotype was recorded at least ten times. The junction departs from the called germline gene at one end, perhaps through a read error. V usage is TRBV10-3 and J usage is TRBJ2-7; the match to TRBD2 covers 7 bases. Germline CDR1 ENHRY, CDR2 SYGVKD. CDR3 length: 14 residues. CDR3 in DNA: TGTGCCATCAGGTCCGCTAGCGGCTCCTCCGAGCAGTACTTC. It translates to CAIRSASGSSEQYF.

This clonotype was seen many times. V usage is TRBV20-1 and J usage is TRBJ2-1; possible D gene TRBD2, 6 bases. The CDR3 spans 17 residues. The germline CDR1 and CDR2 sequences are DFQATT and SNEGSKA (reference sequence). V lost 1 base and J 4 bases, leaving 20 bases between the germline ends. This chain's CDR3 is CSARGEVIVGLYNEQFF. CDR3 DNA: TGCAGTGCTAGAGGGGAGGTGATCGTGGGGCTATACAATGAGCAGTTCTTC.

The CDR3 DNA is TGTGCCAGCAACCCCGGGGGCTACAATGAGCAGTTCTTC. This gives the protein CASNPGGYNEQFF. The chain carries TRBV2 and TRBJ2-1; perhaps TRBD2 as D (6 bases). Germline V lookup: CDR1 SNHLY, CDR2 FYNNEI. The CDR3 length is 13 residues. V was trimmed by 7 bases and J by 3 bases, leaving 10 bases between them.

In its sample, this clonotype was seen many times. The CDR3 is CASSLKGLAGGEQYF. The DNA of the CDR3 is TGTGCCAGCAGCTTAAAGGGACTAGCGGGAGGCGAGCAGTACTTC. The rearrangement joins TRBV7-2 to TRBJ2-7, with 15 bases matching TRBD2. Germline V gene data show CDR1 as SGHTA and CDR2 as FQGNSA. The J segment lost 6 bases and the V segment lost 2 bases, leaving 2 bases of the junction unmatched. CDR3 length equals 15 residues.

This clonotype was observed at least ten times. The chain is built from TRBV20-1 and TRBJ2-5; possibly TRBD2 for D (5 bases). The CDR3 has 15 residues. Trimming removed 0 bases at V and 4 bases at J, with 15 bases between. Germline-derived CDR1 and CDR2 are DFQATT and SNEGSKA (reference sequence). CDR3 in amino acids: CSARDRPGRRETQYF. The CDR3 DNA reads TGCAGTGCTAGAGATCGTCCGGGGAGAAGAGAGACCCAGTACTTC.

This clonotype has at least ten counts. The chain employs TRBV11-2 and TRBJ2-2; a possible D gene is TRBD1 (5 bases). V was clipped by 0 bases and J by 2 bases, with 10 bases between them. The CDR3 is made up of 16 amino acids. Per germline, CDR1 SGHAT and CDR2 FQNNGV. The DNA for the CDR3 is TGTGCCAGCAGCTTAGAACGCAGGGCCAACACCGGGGAGCTGTTTTTT. Amino acid sequence: CASSLERRANTGELFF.

Many counts were recorded for this clonotype. The rearrangement links TRBV3-1 to TRBJ1-3; perhaps TRBD1 as D (5 bases). Trimming pared 4 bases from V and 0 bases from J, leaving 13 bases between. CDR1 is LGHDT, CDR2 YNNKEL, per germline (reference sequence). The CDR3 has 16 amino acids. The CDR3 reads CASSPFGGRSGNTIYF. The CDR3 nucleotides read TGTGCCAGCAGCCCGTTCGGGGGTCGCTCTGGAAACACCATATATTTT.

This clonotype was observed at least ten times. This chain links TRBV10-2 with TRBJ2-7, with a weak D call TRBD2 (6 bases). The CDR3 length is 12 residues. CDR1 WSHSY and CDR2 SAAADI come from the germline V gene. V was pared by 2 bases and J by 4 bases, with 6 bases between. This CDR3 is CASSEGGYEQYV. Here the CDR3 DNA reads TGCGCCAGCAGTGAGGGGGGGTACGAGCAGTACGTC.

Ten or more counts support this clonotype. The V and J genes are TRBV5-6 and TRBJ2-3; D not resolved. This CDR3 region has 14 residues. CDR1 and CDR2 from the germline V gene are SGHDT and YYEEEE. Trimming left V 1 base short and J 2 bases short, with 8 bases between. Written as DNA, the CDR3 is TGTGCCAGCAGCTTGTTTACAGCCACAGATACGCAGTATTTT. Residues: CASSLFTATDTQYF.

This clonotype was counted at least ten times. This rearrangement joins TRBV20-1 to TRBJ1-1; D gene unclear. The CDR3 length is 14 residues. V lost 0 bases to trimming and J lost 5 bases, with 13 bases between them. Germline V CDR1 and CDR2: DFQATT, SNEGSKA (reference sequence). This CDR3 is CSARDRPSGTEAFF. The DNA of the CDR3 is TGCAGTGCTAGAGATAGGCCCTCGGGGACTGAAGCTTTCTTT.

This clonotype was picked up many times. V and J are TRBV20-1 and TRBJ2-4, with D tentatively TRBD1 (5 bases). Trimming left V 2 bases short and J 8 bases short, with 10 bases between. Germline-derived CDR1 and CDR2 are DFQATT and SNEGSKA (reference sequence). CDR3 size: 12 residues. CDR3 sequence (DNA): TGCAGTGCTAGACAGGGTTTGGACATTCAGTACTTC. Translation gives CSARQGLDIQYF.

This clonotype was found many times. This chain connects TRBV5-1 to TRBJ1-1, with D possibly being TRBD1 (5 bases). This CDR3 comprises 16 residues. Trimming cost V 0 bases and J 1 base, with 13 bases left between them. Germline V CDR1 and CDR2: SGHRS, YFSETQ. CDR3 nucleotides: TGCGCCAGCAGCTTGGCCACAGGAGGGGAGAACACTGAAGCTTTCTTT. This sequence encodes CASSLATGGENTEAFF.

This clonotype has a count of ten or more. The chain joins TRBV10-3 to TRBJ2-1; D call uncertain. The V and J ends lost 0 bases and 4 bases respectively, with 10 bases between them. The CDR3 spans 15 residues. Germline CDR1 ENHRY, CDR2 SYGVKD. CDR3 amino acids: CAISESVERYNEQFF. DNA for the CDR3: TGTGCCATCAGTGAGTCGGTGGAAAGATACAATGAGCAGTTCTTC.

This clonotype was counted many times. This chain connects TRBV4-1 to TRBJ2-1; D gene ambiguous. This CDR3 has 14 amino acids. V was shortened by 0 bases and J by 8 bases, with 11 bases between the two germline ends. Germline-derived CDR1 and CDR2 are MGHRA and YSYEKL. CDR3 loop: CASSQEELSYEQFF. The CDR3 DNA is TGCGCCAGCAGCCAAGAAGAGCTCTCATATGAGCAGTTCTTC.

This clonotype was counted between two and nine times. The chain employs TRBV29-1 and TRBJ1-2; 7 bases line up with TRBD1. The CDR3 totals 12 residues. The J segment lost 6 bases and the V segment lost 1 base, leaving 2 bases of the junction unmatched. The germline gives CDR1 SQVTM, CDR2 ANQGSEA. CDR3 amino acids: CSVEGQGDGYTF. CDR3 in DNA: TGCAGCGTTGAAGGGCAGGGGGATGGCTACACCTTC. Based on the CDR3 plus reference TRBV29-1 and TRBJ1-2, the full variable domain is SAVISQKPSRDICQRGTSLTIQCQVDSQVTMMFWYRQQPGQSLTLIATANQGSEATYESGFVIDKFPISRPNLTFSTLTVSNMSPEDSSIYLCSVEGQGDGYTFGSGTRLTVV.

In its sample, this clonotype was seen many times. Here the CDR3 reads CASSIRGHDKNIQYF. In DNA, the CDR3 is TGTGCCAGTAGCATCCGGGGGCATGACAAAAACATTCAGTACTTC. The chain couples TRBV19 to TRBJ2-4; the D gene could be TRBD1 or TRBD2 (6 bases each). Germline CDR1 and CDR2: LNHDA and SQIVND (reference sequence). The CDR3 loop spans 15 amino acids. V was clipped by 6 bases and J by 3 bases, with 15 bases between them. Based on the CDR3 plus reference TRBV19 and TRBJ2-4, the full variable domain is DGGITQSPKYLFRKEGQNVTLSCEQNLNHDAMYWYRQDPGQGLRLIYYSQIVNDFQKGDIAEGYSVSREKKESFPLTVTSAQKNPTAFYLCASSIRGHDKNIQYFGAGTRLSVL.

This clonotype was found many times. This chain joins TRBV20-1 and TRBJ2-6, with 8 nucleotides matching TRBD2. Germline lookup yields CDR1 DFQATT and CDR2 SNEGSKA (reference sequence). Germline trimming cut 1 base from V and 4 bases from J; bases unmatched to any gene: 6. The CDR3 runs 16 residues. CDR3 nucleotide sequence: TGCAGTGCTAGAGGACCGCGGGGGGAAGGGGCCAACGTCCTGACTTTC. Protein: CSARGPRGEGANVLTF.

This clonotype was seen ten or more times. J is TRBJ2-1 and V is TRBV10-3, with a tentative D call TRBD1 (6 bases). The CDR3 consists of 14 residues. The germline CDR1 and CDR2 sequences are ENHRY and SYGVKD. Trimming stripped 4 bases from V and 1 base from J, with 8 bases between. CDR3 sequence (DNA): TGTGCCATCAGTGGGACAGCTTCCTACAATGAGCAGTTCTTC. Translated: CAISGTASYNEQFF.

There are many counts of this clonotype. The chain uses TRBV6-2 or TRBV6-3 and TRBJ2-1; the D gene is possibly TRBD2 (5 bases). This CDR3 comprises 15 residues. CDR1 is MNHEY and CDR2 is SVGEGT in the germline V gene. Trimming took 3 bases from V and 1 from J, leaving 10 bases between them. For the CDR3, the DNA is TGTGCCAGCAGTTATCTACCGGGGTCCTACAATGAGCAGTTCTTC. It is translated as CASSYLPGSYNEQFF.

In its sample, this clonotype was seen a few times. The chain carries TRBV20-1 and TRBJ2-4, with 8 bases aligning to TRBD1. Germline V CDR1 and CDR2: DFQATT, SNEGSKA (reference sequence). The CDR3 covers 13 residues. With 6 bases clipped from V and 6 bases from J, the junction kept 7 bases outside the gene matches. CDR3 coding DNA: TGCAGTGCCCCCGGCCAGGGGGCAAACATTCAGTACTTC. It translates to CSAPGQGANIQYF.

The sample holds many counts of this clonotype. The chain is built from TRBV21-1 and TRBJ2-7. TRBV21-1 counts as a pseudogene. The CDR3 loop spans 14 amino acids. The CDR3 here is CASSNSGLTDEQYV. CDR3 in DNA: TGTGCCAGCAGCAATTCCGGTTTAACGGACGAGCAGTACGTC.

In its sample, this clonotype was seen many times. The chain carries TRBV18 and TRBJ1-3, with unresolved D. With 3 bases removed from V and 0 bases from J, the gap between germline ends came to 9 bases. The CDR3 contains 15 residues. The germline V gene has CDR1 KGHSH and CDR2 LQKENI. The CDR3 nucleotides read TGTGCCAGCTCACCTGTAAAAAGCTCTGGAAACACCATATATTTT. It encodes CASSPVKSSGNTIYF.

This clonotype appeared a single time. The chain uses TRBV28 and TRBJ2-1, with TRBD1 as a possible D gene (5 bases). V lost 3 bases and J lost 13, with 19 bases in between. CDR1 and CDR2 from the germline V gene are MDHEN and SYDVKM. The CDR3 loop spans 14 amino acids. The CDR3 sequence: CASSFDSGAKSQFF. CDR3 in DNA: TGTGCCAGCAGTTTCGATTCTGGGGCGAAAAGCCAGTTCTTC.

Many counts were recorded for this clonotype. The rearrangement links TRBV28 to TRBJ2-2; no definite D call. Deletions cut 1 base from V and 8 bases from J, with 11 bases between. Germline V gene lookup returns CDR1 MDHEN and CDR2 SYDVKM. The CDR3 contains 14 residues. CDR3 nucleotide sequence: TGTGCCAGCAGTTTATTCACCACCACGGGGGAGCTGTTTTTT. Amino acids: CASSLFTTTGELFF. The variable domain in full, completed from reference TRBV28 and TRBJ2-2, reads DVKVTQSSRYLVKRTGEKVFLECVQDMDHENMFWYRQDPGLGLRLIYFSYDVKMKEKGDIPEGYSVSREKKERFSLILESASTNQTSMYLCASSLFTTTGELFFGEGSRLTVL.

This clonotype was picked up many times. This chain uses TRBV5-5 with TRBJ1-2, with D unresolved. Germline V CDR1 and CDR2: SGHKS, YYEKEE (reference sequence). CDR3 length equals 13 residues. Trimming shortened V by 1 base and J by 5 bases, and 9 bases separated the two germline ends. This CDR3 is CASSLREPYGYTF. CDR3 nucleotide sequence: TGTGCCAGCAGCTTGAGGGAGCCATATGGCTACACCTTC.

As for this clonotype: A much more abundant neighbour one base away suggests this may be a read error. This is likely a read error, given that the CDR3 carries no conserved phenylalanine or tryptophan at its end. The DNA is left out, because the CDR3 cannot be placed on it with certainty; the CDR3 is given as TCRdb lists it. The V gene is TRBV11-2, the J gene TRBJ2-3; no check of the table's D call, TRBD2, against the DNA was made. The CDR3 adds up to 12 amino acids, both ends counted. Germline loops: CDR1 SGHAT, CDR2 FQNNGV. Here the CDR3 reads CASSLPGLALFL.

This chain joins TRBV30 and TRBJ2-1, with D possibly matching TRBD2 (6 bases). Trimming pared 3 bases from V and 3 bases from J, leaving 9 bases between. The CDR3 has 13 residues. Germline lookup yields CDR1 GTSNPN and CDR2 SVGIG (reference sequence). The CDR3 bases are TGTGCCTGGAGAACAGCGGGCTACAATGAGCAGTTCTTC. Translation: CAWRTAGYNEQFF.